One and the same sample provided the 25 T cell receptor beta chains below, sequenced in a study of cytomegalovirus exposure and HLA in healthy donors. Use of 60 Vbeta and 13 Jbeta primers characterized the PCR. Measured with immunoSEQ multiplex PCR; TCRdb has only the in-frame clones, and not every one. The sample totals 85,000 to 110,000 clones. Source material: PBMCs. Source of these receptors: a man aged 40-49 years in good health and CMV-seronegative.

V and J are TRBV5-1 and TRBJ1-1, with TRBD1 matching 7 bases. Germline V CDR1 and CDR2: SGHRS, YFSETQ. The CDR3 consists of 15 residues. V shed 0 bases, J shed 4 bases, and the junction held 6 bases outside the gene matches. CDR3 bases: TGCGCCAGCAGCTTGGACAGGGGTGGAGGCACTGAAGCTTTCTTT. Protein: CASSLDRGGGTEAFF. Using reference TRBV5-1 and TRBJ1-1 for the parts outside the CDR3, the full variable domain is KAGVTQTPRYLIKTRGQQVTLSCSPISGHRSVSWYQQTPGQGLQFLFEYFSETQRNKGNFPGRFSGRQFSNSRSEMNVSTLELGDSALYLCASSLDRGGGTEAFFGQGTRLTVV.

The CDR3 nucleotides read TGTGCCAGTAGTAGTCAGGGATCGGGTGGCAATCAGCCCCAGCATTTT. This encodes CASSSQGSGGNQPQHF. This chain joins TRBV19 and TRBJ1-5, with D tentatively TRBD1 (5 bases). Looked up from germline, CDR1 is LNHDA and CDR2 is SQIVND (reference sequence). V was pared by 4 bases and J by 2 bases, with 15 bases between. This CDR3 has 16 residues.

The V call is TRBV4-1, the J call TRBJ2-1; 8 bases line up with TRBD2. Germline loops: CDR1 MGHRA, CDR2 YSYEKL. The CDR3 totals 15 residues. After removal of 4 bases from V and 5 bases from J, the junction contained 7 bases not matched to a gene. The CDR3 nucleotides are TGCGCCAGCAGCCTGGAGGAGCGGGGGAACAATGAGCAGTTCTTC. Protein: CASSLEERGNNEQFF.

This chain connects TRBV4-2 to TRBJ1-2; perhaps TRBD1 as D (5 bases). V lost 4 bases and J lost 3, with 12 bases in between. The germline CDR1 and CDR2 sequences are LGHNA and YNFKEQ. The CDR3 has 14 amino acids. The CDR3 is CASSRGGADYGYTF. DNA of the CDR3: TGTGCCAGCAGCCGGGGAGGGGCGGACTATGGCTACACCTTC.

V usage is TRBV7-9 and J usage is TRBJ1-2; the match to TRBD1 covers 10 bases. Trimming took 1 base from V and 0 from J; bases not matched to a gene: 8. The CDR3 extends over 18 amino acids. Germline values: CDR1 SEHNR, CDR2 FQNEAQ (reference sequence). The CDR3: CASSLEGQGSGTNYGYTF. CDR3 bases: TGTGCCAGCAGCTTAGAGGGACAGGGGTCCGGGACTAACTATGGCTACACCTTC.

The gene calls are TRBV30 and TRBJ1-1, with D perhaps TRBD1 (5 bases). With 8 bases removed from V and 1 base from J, the gap between germline ends came to 8 bases. The V gene's germline CDR1 is GTSNPN and CDR2 SVGIG (reference sequence). The CDR3 extends over 11 amino acids. CDR3 protein: CAGRENTEAFF. The CDR3, as DNA: TGTGCCGGCAGGGAGAACACTGAAGCTTTCTTT.

The chain joins TRBV5-6 to TRBJ1-5; TRBD1 might be the D (5 bases). In germline, CDR1 is SGHDT, CDR2 YYEEEE. This CDR3 has 16 amino acids. V was trimmed by 0 bases and J by 0 bases, leaving 10 bases between them. The CDR3 spells CASSLGRVNSNQPQHF. CDR3 DNA sequence: TGTGCCAGCAGCTTGGGCAGGGTTAATAGCAATCAGCCCCAGCATTTT.

CDR3 bases: TGTGCCAGCAGCTTAGGATGGGGGGAGGGCGCGCAGTATTTT. Translation: CASSLGWGEGAQYF. The gene calls are TRBV7-2 and TRBJ2-3; 7 bases are a match to TRBD2. CDR1 and CDR2 (germline): SGHTA, FQGNSA. V lost 1 base and J lost 10; bases outside the gene matches: 8. The CDR3 spans 14 residues.

This chain uses TRBV6-5 with TRBJ1-5; 7 bases fit TRBD1. Trimming at V came to 0 bases and at J to 5 bases, leaving 4 bases not matched to a gene. The CDR3 is made up of 15 amino acids. Germline V gives CDR1 MNHEY, CDR2 SVGAGI. CDR3 nucleotide sequence: TGTGCCAGCAGTTACTCGGGCCAGGGGGATCAGCCCCAGCATTTT. Translating gives CASSYSGQGDQPQHF.

CDR3 in amino acids: CASSKDRGEKLFF. The CDR3 DNA reads TGTGCCAGCAGCAAAGACAGGGGGGAAAAACTGTTTTTT. The chain has TRBV6-6 and TRBJ1-4, with 9 nucleotides matching TRBD1. Trimming removed 6 bases from V and 8 bases from J; junction bases left unmatched: 4. Germline CDR1 reads MNHNY; CDR2 reads SVGAGI (reference sequence). The CDR3 consists of 13 residues.

This rearrangement joins TRBV18 to TRBJ1-5; TRBD1 aligns across 11 bases. Germline V lookup: CDR1 KGHSH, CDR2 LQKENI. CDR3 length: 16 amino acids. J gave up 5 bases and V 2 bases, and 5 bases lay outside the gene matches. The CDR3 DNA sequence: TGTGCCAGCTCACCATTTGGGACAGGGGGTGATCAGCCCCAGCATTTT. The encoded protein is CASSPFGTGGDQPQHF.

V is TRBV7-2 and J is TRBJ2-7; TRBD1 is a possible D gene (5 bases). There are 15 residues in the CDR3. Trimming removed 3 bases at V and 2 bases at J, with 14 bases between. In germline, CDR1 is SGHTA, CDR2 FQGNSA. The DNA for the CDR3 is TGTGCCAGCAGCTTGGCAGGGATGCCTACCTACGAGCAGTACTTC. This gives the protein CASSLAGMPTYEQYF.

The genes are TRBV7-9 and TRBJ2-1, with 10 bases fitting TRBD2. CDR3 length equals 16 residues. Trimming removed 4 bases from V and 7 bases from J; junction bases left unmatched: 10. CDR1 SEHNR and CDR2 FQNEAQ come from the germline V gene (reference sequence). The CDR3 reads CASSSSLSGRDNEQFF. DNA of the CDR3: TGTGCCAGCAGCTCCTCCCTGAGCGGGAGGGATAATGAGCAGTTCTTC. Full variable domain (outside the CDR3, taken from reference TRBV7-9 and TRBJ2-1): DTGVSQNPRHKITKRGQNVTFRCDPISEHNRLYWYRQTLGQGPEFLTYFQNEAQLEKSRLLSDRFSAERPKGSFSTLEIQRTEQGDSAMYLCASSSSLSGRDNEQFFGPGTRLTVL.

The chain uses TRBV11-2 and TRBJ2-2; D not resolved. The germline V gene encodes CDR1 SGHAT and CDR2 FQNNGV. V lost 5 bases and J lost 5, with 6 bases in between. The CDR3 covers 12 residues. The CDR3 reads CASSHLTGELFF. DNA of the CDR3: TGTGCCAGCAGCCACTTAACCGGGGAGCTGTTTTTT.

The chain is built from TRBV29-1 and TRBJ2-2; 9 positions agree with TRBD1. This CDR3 comprises 18 residues. CDR1 SQVTM and CDR2 ANQGSEA come from the germline V gene. V gave up 4 bases and J gave up 6 bases; unmatched junction bases: 18. The chain's CDR3 is CSVGGTGFRDNPSGELFF. CDR3 nucleotides: TGCAGCGTTGGAGGGACAGGGTTTCGGGACAATCCTTCCGGGGAGCTGTTTTTT.

The chain has TRBV18 and TRBJ2-7; possible D gene TRBD2, 6 bases. The CDR3 is made up of 16 amino acids. Trimming pared 3 bases from V and 2 bases from J, leaving 17 bases between. The germline gives CDR1 KGHSH, CDR2 LQKENI. The CDR3 sequence is CASSPGRRRVAYEQYF. The CDR3 DNA is TGTGCCAGCTCACCTGGGAGACGGAGGGTCGCCTACGAGCAGTACTTC.

The chain has TRBV5-1 and TRBJ2-5; TRBD2 matches 8 bases. CDR3 length: 14 residues. V gave up 0 bases and J gave up 4 bases; unmatched junction bases: 2. Germline V lookup: CDR1 SGHRS, CDR2 YFSETQ. The CDR3 DNA sequence: TGCGCCAGCAGCTTGGCCGGGGGGGGAGAGACCCAGTACTTC. Encoded protein: CASSLAGGGETQYF.

The V call is TRBV5-4, the J call TRBJ1-4, with D maybe TRBD1 (6 bases). This CDR3 is 15 amino acids long. From germline, CDR1 is SGHNT and CDR2 YYREEE (reference sequence). The V end was cut by 1 base, the J end by 3 bases, with 10 bases between. Here the CDR3 reads CASSLSGGPNEKLFF. The CDR3 DNA follows: TGTGCCAGCAGCTTGTCGGGGGGCCCTAATGAAAAACTGTTTTTT.

The J gene is TRBJ2-7, the V gene TRBV18; 7 positions agree with TRBD2. The CDR3 has 12 amino acids. In germline, CDR1 is KGHSH, CDR2 LQKENI. V lost 6 bases, J lost 2 bases, and 1 base stayed unmatched. The CDR3 DNA reads as TGTGCCAGCTCCGCGGGGGCCTACGAGCAGTACTTC. This codes for CASSAGAYEQYF.

The genes are TRBV27 and TRBJ2-2; D gene ambiguous. Per the germline V gene, CDR1 is MNHEY and CDR2 is SMNVEV (reference sequence). This CDR3 comprises 16 residues. Trimming took 6 bases from V and 3 from J, leaving 17 bases between them. For the CDR3, the DNA is TGTGCCAGCAGCCTAAGTTCCCTTTTAGACACCGGGGAGCTGTTTTTT. It specifies CASSLSSLLDTGELFF.

DNA for the CDR3: TGTGCCAGCAGCTCCGTGGGACAGGGTGACTCGACCTTC. Translating gives CASSSVGQGDSTF. The chain recombines TRBV7-2 with TRBJ1-2; 9 bases are a match to TRBD1. Germline V gives CDR1 SGHTA, CDR2 FQGNSA. The CDR3 is 13 amino acids. Trimming removed 4 bases from V and 14 bases from J; junction bases left unmatched: 11. The full variable domain, completed using reference TRBV7-2 and TRBJ1-2, is GAGVSQSPSNKVTEKGKDVELRCDPISGHTALYWYRQSLGQGLEFLIYFQGNSAPDKSGLPSDRFSAERTGGSVSTLTIQRTQQEDSAVYLCASSSVGQGDSTFGSGTRLTVV.

The chain uses TRBV6-1 and TRBJ2-7; D unresolved. The CDR3 covers 12 residues. CDR1 and CDR2 (germline): MNHNS, SASEGT. Between the trimmed V and J ends, which lost 5 bases and 5 bases, there was a span of 10 bases. For the CDR3, the DNA is TGTGCCAGCAGTCCCCTAGTCGACGAGCAGTACTTC. Translating it yields CASSPLVDEQYF.

V is TRBV5-1 and J is TRBJ2-3; maybe TRBD2 (6 bases). The CDR3 length is 13 residues. Germline assignment: CDR1 SGHRS and CDR2 YFSETQ. V lost 4 bases to trimming and J lost 0 bases, with 6 bases between them. CDR3 bases: TGCGCCAGCAGCGGAGGGAGCACAGATACGCAGTATTTT. Translation: CASSGGSTDTQYF.

On this clone: Other DNA sequences of this sample code for an identical CDR3. The V call is TRBV7-9, the J call TRBJ2-1; TRBD1 matches 7 bases. V lost 6 bases and J lost 8; bases outside the gene matches: 4. Germline CDR1 SEHNR, CDR2 FQNEAQ (reference sequence). The CDR3 loop spans 12 amino acids. DNA of the CDR3: TGTGCCAGCAGGACAGGGATTGATGAGCAGTTCTTC. Protein: CASRTGIDEQFF. The full variable domain, completed using reference TRBV7-9 and TRBJ2-1, is DTGVSQNPRHKITKRGQNVTFRCDPISEHNRLYWYRQTLGQGPEFLTYFQNEAQLEKSRLLSDRFSAERPKGSFSTLEIQRTEQGDSAMYLCASRTGIDEQFFGPGTRLTVL.

The CDR3 DNA reads as TGTGCCTGGAGTGTGTCTAGCTACTACGAGCAGTACTTC. Translated: CAWSVSSYYEQYF. The J gene is TRBJ2-7, the V gene TRBV30, with D possibly being TRBD2 (5 bases). The V end was cut by 0 bases, the J end by 3 bases, with 9 bases between. The CDR3 runs 13 residues. Germline assignment: CDR1 GTSNPN and CDR2 SVGIG (reference sequence).